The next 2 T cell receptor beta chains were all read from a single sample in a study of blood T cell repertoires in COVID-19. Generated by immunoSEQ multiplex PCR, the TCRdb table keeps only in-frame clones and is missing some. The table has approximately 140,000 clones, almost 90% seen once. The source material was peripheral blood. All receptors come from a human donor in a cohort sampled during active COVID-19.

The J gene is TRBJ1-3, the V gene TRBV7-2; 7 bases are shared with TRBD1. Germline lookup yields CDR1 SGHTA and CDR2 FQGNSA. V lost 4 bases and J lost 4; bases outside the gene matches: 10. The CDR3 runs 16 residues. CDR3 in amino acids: CASSYSGTAGGNTIYF. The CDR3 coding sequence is TGTGCCAGCAGCTATTCCGGGACAGCAGGAGGAAACACCATATATTTT.

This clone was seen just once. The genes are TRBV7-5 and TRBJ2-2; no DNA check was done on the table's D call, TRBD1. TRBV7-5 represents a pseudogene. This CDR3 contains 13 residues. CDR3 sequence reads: CARSTGTAGELFF. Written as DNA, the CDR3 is TGTGCCAGAAGCACAGGGACAGCCGGGGAGCTGTTTTTT.